A single sample gave rise to the 25 T cell receptor beta chains below, sequenced in a study of identical twins. TCRdb reanalysed the 5' RACE reads using MiXCR and keeps one entry per CDR3 protein. The profile covers fewer than 900,000 distinct CDR3 sequences, with around a sixth appearing a single time and about an eighth taken by the ten largest. These records were also assigned to another study, of T cells expressing NK-cell markers.

The sample was PBMCs. These receptors came from a young woman in good health.

There are a few counts of this clonotype. The junction does not match germline at one end; this may be a read error. This chain uses TRBV6-1 with TRBJ2-1, with D tentatively TRBD1 or TRBD2 (6 bases each). CDR3 length equals 14 residues. Per the germline V gene, CDR1 is MNHNS and CDR2 is SASEGT. The CDR3 reads CASRPRGRYDEQFF. The CDR3 region has the DNA TGTGCCAGCAGGCCTCGGGGGCGCTACGATGAGCAGTTCTTC.

The chain recombines TRBV11-3 with TRBJ2-1; D might be TRBD1 (5 bases). The CDR3 contains 14 residues. Trimming removed 5 bases at V and 6 bases at J, with 14 bases between. CDR1 is SGHNT and CDR2 is YENEEA in the germline V gene. CDR3 DNA: TGTGCCAGCAGCGCGAGGTCCCAGGGCAATGAGCAGTTCTTC. This codes for CASSARSQGNEQFF.

The V gene is TRBV6-1, the J gene TRBJ2-1; TRBD2 aligns across 14 bases. The V gene end was trimmed by 6 bases and the J gene end by 6 bases; junction bases not matched to a gene: 7. Germline V gives CDR1 MNHNS, CDR2 SASEGT. CDR3 length equals 16 residues. This chain's CDR3 is CASRLPTSGRANEQFF. In DNA, the CDR3 is TGTGCCAGCAGACTACCGACTAGCGGGAGGGCCAATGAGCAGTTCTTC.

In this sample, this clonotype turned up a few times. The chain links TRBV11-2 to TRBJ2-3; D is possibly TRBD2 (5 bases). The CDR3 is made up of 15 amino acids. Trimming left V 4 bases short and J 4 bases short, with 15 bases between. CDR1 and CDR2 from the germline V gene are SGHAT and FQNNGV. The CDR3 reads CASSYWSSGADTQYF. CDR3 nucleotides: TGTGCCAGCAGCTATTGGTCGTCCGGGGCAGATACGCAGTATTTT.

This clonotype was picked up many times. The genes are TRBV5-1 and TRBJ2-7; TRBD2 is a possible D gene (6 bases). The CDR3 sequence is 12 residues long. CDR1 and CDR2 from the germline V gene are SGHRS and YFSETQ. The ends were cut back, 0 bases at V and 6 bases at J, with 7 bases in the middle. The CDR3 DNA reads as TGCGCCAGCAGCTTGGACGGGGGCGAGCAGTACTTC. Translated: CASSLDGGEQYF. The whole variable domain, remainder taken from reference TRBV5-1 and TRBJ2-7, is KAGVTQTPRYLIKTRGQQVTLSCSPISGHRSVSWYQQTPGQGLQFLFEYFSETQRNKGNFPGRFSGRQFSNSRSEMNVSTLELGDSALYLCASSLDGGEQYFGPGTRLTVT.

This clonotype has more than one count but fewer than ten. J is TRBJ2-5 and V is TRBV7-9; 8 bases agree with TRBD1. The CDR3 spans 14 residues. Trimming took 4 bases from V and 5 from J; bases not matched to a gene: 6. From germline, CDR1 is SEHNR and CDR2 FQNEAQ (reference sequence). The CDR3 region has the DNA TGTGCCAGCAGCTCCGCAGGGGGCTCTGAGACCCAGTACTTC. Translating it yields CASSSAGGSETQYF.

This clonotype was seen repeatedly, ten times or more. This chain connects TRBV30 to TRBJ2-1; perhaps TRBD2 as D (6 bases). Trimming pared 3 bases from V and 7 bases from J, leaving 16 bases between. Germline V gene data show CDR1 as GTSNPN and CDR2 as SVGIG (reference sequence). CDR3 length: 14 amino acids. CDR3 in amino acids: CAWRSSGRKNEQFF. The CDR3 DNA reads TGTGCCTGGAGAAGCAGTGGGAGGAAGAATGAGCAGTTCTTC.

The chain links TRBV11-1 to TRBJ2-3, with 13 nucleotides matching TRBD2. Germline CDR1 is SGHAT and CDR2 is FQDESV (reference sequence). Trimming took 5 bases from V and 1 from J; bases not matched to a gene: 3. This CDR3 contains 16 residues. CDR3 coding DNA: TGTGCCAGCAGCACTGGACTAGCGGGGGGCACAGATACGCAGTATTTT. This sequence encodes CASSTGLAGGTDTQYF.

The V and J genes are TRBV6-5 and TRBJ2-5, with D hard to call. The CDR3 contains 13 residues. Germline values: CDR1 MNHEY, CDR2 SVGAGI. Trimming left V 4 bases short and J 4 bases short, with 10 bases between. Here the CDR3 reads CASSLNPPETQYF. The CDR3 region has the DNA TGTGCCAGCAGTTTGAACCCTCCAGAGACCCAGTACTTC.

The V gene is TRBV21-1, the J gene TRBJ2-7; the table's D gene call, TRBD1, was not cross checked with the DNA. TRBV21-1 is reported as a pseudogene. The CDR3 is made up of 15 amino acids. The CDR3 sequence: CASSTRGGKTYEQYF. CDR3 in DNA: TGTGCCAGCAGCACCCGGGGCGGTAAGACCTACGAGCAGTACTTC.

The rearrangement uses TRBV12-3 or TRBV12-4 and TRBJ1-2; no clear D. The CDR3 is 11 amino acids. With 5 bases removed from V and 7 bases from J, the gap between germline ends came to 8 bases. The CDR3 DNA follows: TGTGCCAGCAGTGTAACTCGTGGCTACACCTTC. It encodes CASSVTRGYTF.

The rearrangement links TRBV25-1 to TRBJ2-2; D is uncertain. Germline-derived CDR1 and CDR2 are MGHDK and SYGVNS. The CDR3 has 15 residues. V was pared by 6 bases and J by 0 bases, with 11 bases between. CDR3 DNA sequence: TGTGCCAGCAGGTCTGGGCAGACGAACACCGGGGAGCTGTTTTTT. The encoded protein is CASRSGQTNTGELFF.

This clonotype was seen a handful of times. This sequence joins TRBV5-1 and TRBJ2-1; D gene ambiguous. The germline V and J ends were trimmed by 3 bases and 5 bases, with 6 bases remaining between them. The CDR3 spans 12 residues. Per germline, CDR1 SGHRS and CDR2 YFSETQ. The chain's CDR3 is CASSSADNEQFF. CDR3 nucleotides: TGCGCCAGCAGCTCCGCGGACAATGAGCAGTTCTTC.

This clonotype came up a few times. The V gene is TRBV13, the J gene TRBJ2-3, with 10 bases that match TRBD2. The germline V gene has CDR1 PRHDT and CDR2 FYEKMQ (reference sequence). Trimming at V came to 7 bases and at J to 2 bases, leaving 9 bases not matched to a gene. The CDR3 is made up of 16 amino acids. This chain's CDR3 is CASKLRLAGDTDTQYF. CDR3 DNA: TGTGCCAGCAAGTTACGTCTAGCGGGGGACACAGATACGCAGTATTTT.

This clonotype was observed a handful of times. The chain carries TRBV5-1 and TRBJ2-5, with D unclear. Germline CDR1 is SGHRS and CDR2 is YFSETQ. The length of the CDR3 is 15 residues. Trimming left V 3 bases short and J 0 bases short, with 12 bases between. The DNA for the CDR3 is TGCGCCAGCAGCTACGGACCCTTTAACCAAGAGACCCAGTACTTC. It codes for CASSYGPFNQETQYF.

The V and J genes are TRBV3-1 and TRBJ1-1; 7 positions match TRBD1. Trimming at V came to 3 bases and at J to 3 bases, leaving 7 bases not matched to a gene. In germline, CDR1 is LGHDT, CDR2 YNNKEL (reference sequence). This CDR3 region has 15 residues. The CDR3 region is CASSHRQGGDTEAFF. The CDR3, as DNA: TGTGCCAGCAGCCATCGACAGGGAGGCGACACTGAAGCTTTCTTT.

This clonotype is a singleton in its sample. V usage is TRBV20-1 and J usage is TRBJ2-7; 10 positions match TRBD1. CDR3 length equals 13 residues. V gave up 4 bases and J gave up 5 bases; unmatched junction bases: 5. CDR1 and CDR2 from the germline V gene are DFQATT and SNEGSKA (reference sequence). The DNA of the CDR3 is TGCAGTGCTAAGACAGGGGGCGTCGACGAGCAGTACTTC. Encoded protein: CSAKTGGVDEQYF.

This clonotype was seen a handful of times. The chain links TRBV7-2 to TRBJ2-5, with D perhaps assigned TRBD1 or TRBD2 (6 bases each). CDR3 length: 16 amino acids. Germline values: CDR1 SGHTA, CDR2 FQGNSA. Trimming stripped 3 bases from V and 2 bases from J, with 16 bases between. CDR3 nucleotides: TGTGCCAGCAGCTTGAGCGTAGGAGGGGGGCAAGAGACCCAGTACTTC. It translates to CASSLSVGGGQETQYF.

V is TRBV29-1 and J is TRBJ2-1; the D is unclear. V was clipped by 3 bases and J by 7 bases, with 13 bases between them. In germline, CDR1 is SQVTM, CDR2 ANQGSEA. The CDR3 runs to 13 residues. CDR3: CSVDHGKRNEQFF. The CDR3 coding sequence is TGCAGCGTTGATCACGGAAAGAGGAATGAGCAGTTCTTC.

The chain couples TRBV7-3 to TRBJ2-7; unclear D gene. Deletions cut 4 bases from V and 3 bases from J, with 10 bases between. The CDR3 length is 13 residues. Germline values: CDR1 SGHTA, CDR2 FQGTGA. The CDR3, as DNA: TGTGCCAGCAGCTCGGACCGATACTACGAGCAGTACTTC. Its protein product is CASSSDRYYEQYF.

The gene calls are TRBV6-5 and TRBJ2-7; 9 bases line up with TRBD1. Germline CDR1 is MNHEY and CDR2 is SVGAGI. V lost 0 bases, J lost 2 bases, and 2 bases stayed unmatched. The CDR3 is 15 amino acids. CDR3 nucleotides: TGTGCCAGCAGTTACTCGGACAGGGGAGCCTACGAGCAGTACTTC. Encoded protein: CASSYSDRGAYEQYF.

This clonotype was picked up a small number of times. The genes are TRBV7-9 and TRBJ1-2, with TRBD1 as a possible D gene (6 bases). CDR1 and CDR2 (germline): SEHNR, FQNEAQ (reference sequence). CDR3 length: 12 amino acids. The germline V and J ends were trimmed by 5 bases and 8 bases, with 12 bases remaining between them. The CDR3 DNA sequence: TGTGCCAGCAGCCCACAGGGTTGGGGCTACACCTTC. Translating gives CASSPQGWGYTF.

V usage is TRBV12-3 or TRBV12-4 and J usage is TRBJ2-1; D not certain. V lost 0 bases, J lost 7 bases, and 13 bases lay in between. CDR3 length: 15 amino acids. The CDR3 DNA sequence: TGTGCCAGCAGTTTAGCTCTCCAGGCTAAGAATGAGCAGTTCTTC. It translates to CASSLALQAKNEQFF.

The table lists this clonotype with a few counts. V and J are TRBV5-6 and TRBJ2-1; no definite D call. This CDR3 region has 13 residues. With 2 bases removed from V and 3 bases from J, the gap between germline ends came to 6 bases. In germline, CDR1 is SGHDT, CDR2 YYEEEE. CDR3 amino acids: CASSFAGYNEQFF. DNA for the CDR3: TGTGCCAGCAGCTTCGCCGGCTACAATGAGCAGTTCTTC.

This clonotype was counted a few times. V usage is TRBV12-3 or TRBV12-4 and J usage is TRBJ1-1; maybe TRBD1 (5 bases). V was pared by 7 bases and J by 6 bases, with 21 bases between. The CDR3 has 15 residues. CDR3 loop: CASTHSGGFLAEAFF. CDR3 bases: TGTGCCAGCACCCACTCGGGGGGGTTTCTCGCTGAAGCTTTCTTT.